The 5 T cell receptor beta chains below come from one sample, sequenced in a study of T-cell reconstitution after alpha-beta-depleted transplantation in children. TCRbeta library preparation incorporated unique molecular identifiers. TCRdb reprocessed the PCR reads with MiXCR, giving one entry per CDR3 protein. Among 780,000 or so distinct CDR3 sequences listed, 16% were seen once. The sequencing used PBMCs, mostly from graft donor cells, collected 360 days after TCRalphabeta/CD19-depleted stem cell transplant. The receptor source for this set is a male patient between 10 and 17 years old who had a stem cell transplant for acute lymphoblastic leukemia, so the T cells may come from the graft donor.

This chain joins TRBV15 and TRBJ2-7; D possibly corresponds to TRBD1 (6 bases). The germline V gene has CDR1 LNHNV and CDR2 YYDKDF (reference sequence). Trimming pared 5 bases from V and 3 bases from J, leaving 17 bases between. This CDR3 has 15 amino acids. The CDR3 region is CATSPRGKVDYEQYF. CDR3 bases: TGTGCCACCAGCCCCAGGGGAAAGGTCGACTACGAGCAGTACTTC.

In this sample, this clonotype turned up once. This chain uses TRBV7-9 with TRBJ2-5; D possibly corresponds to TRBD2 (6 bases). Looked up from germline, CDR1 is SEHNR and CDR2 is FQNEAQ (reference sequence). Trimming removed 2 bases from V and 7 bases from J, with 14 bases in between. CDR3 size: 14 residues. Here the CDR3 reads CASSLSGGTRTQYF. The CDR3 DNA reads TGTGCCAGCAGCTTATCGGGCGGGACCAGGACCCAGTACTTC. Using reference TRBV7-9 and TRBJ2-5 for the parts outside the CDR3, the full variable domain is DTGVSQNPRHKITKRGQNVTFRCDPISEHNRLYWYRQTLGQGPEFLTYFQNEAQLEKSRLLSDRFSAERPKGSFSTLEIQRTEQGDSAMYLCASSLSGGTRTQYFGPGTRLLVL.

This chain uses TRBV7-3 with TRBJ2-7, with TRBD2 identical over 11 bases. The germline V gene encodes CDR1 SGHTA and CDR2 FQGTGA. This CDR3 is built from 16 residues. J gave up 2 bases and V 5 bases, and 8 bases lay outside the gene matches. CDR3 residues: CASSPLGTSGAYEQYF. The CDR3 DNA is TGTGCCAGCAGCCCCCTTGGGACTAGCGGAGCCTACGAGCAGTACTTC.

The chain carries TRBV20-1 and TRBJ2-1; D gene unclear. Trimming took 3 bases from V and 6 from J, leaving 15 bases between them. The CDR3 spans 14 residues. Germline V gene lookup returns CDR1 DFQATT and CDR2 SNEGSKA (reference sequence). The CDR3 nucleotides read TGCAGTGCTAGTTATGGGCGCGGTTCCAATGAGCAGTTCTTC. Its protein is CSASYGRGSNEQFF.

V and J are TRBV5-1 and TRBJ2-7, with D possibly TRBD2 on 6 matching bases. From germline, CDR1 is SGHRS and CDR2 YFSETQ. V was cut by 4 bases and J by 0 bases, with 17 bases left in between. This CDR3 is 16 amino acids long. The CDR3 nucleotides read TGCGCCAGCAGCACCAACATAGCGGTAAGCTCCTACGAGCAGTACTTC. It encodes CASSTNIAVSSYEQYF.